The 10 T cell receptor beta chains listed next were all sequenced from one sample in a study of blood T cell repertoires in COVID-19. Produced via immunoSEQ multiplex PCR; TCRdb's table is partial and in-frame only. The sample includes around 400,000 clones, 91% seen only once; the top ten take about 0.78%. Source material: PBMCs or T cells enriched from blood (not recorded which). The receptor source for this set is a woman aged 40 to 50 who had been exposed to COVID-19.

The CDR3 DNA reads TGTGCCAGTAGTATAGGGAGTGAGACCCAGTACTTC. The encoded protein is CASSIGSETQYF. The rearrangement uses TRBV19 and TRBJ2-5; D is uncertain. V gave up 1 base and J gave up 5 bases, with 5 bases separating them. The V gene's germline CDR1 is LNHDA and CDR2 SQIVND (reference sequence). CDR3 length: 12 amino acids.

The chain couples TRBV9 to TRBJ2-3; TRBD2 might be the D (6 bases). The CDR3 runs 15 residues. V lost 0 bases and J lost 1, with 9 bases in between. Germline CDR1 SGDLS, CDR2 YYNGEE. The CDR3 here is CASSVVSGGTDTQYF. The CDR3 DNA is TGTGCCAGCAGCGTAGTATCGGGGGGCACAGATACGCAGTATTTT.

The chain has TRBV15 and TRBJ2-2; D ambiguous. The CDR3 sequence is 16 residues long. V was shortened by 2 bases and J by 2 bases, with 12 bases between the two germline ends. CDR1 and CDR2 from the germline V gene are LNHNV and YYDKDF (reference sequence). CDR3 in amino acids: CATSRFRLSNTGELFF. CDR3 DNA sequence: TGTGCCACCAGCAGATTTCGACTTAGCAACACCGGGGAGCTGTTTTTT.

This sequence joins TRBV19 and TRBJ1-5; D remains ambiguous. Trimming shortened V by 0 bases and J by 0 bases, and 15 bases separated the two germline ends. From germline, CDR1 is LNHDA and CDR2 SQIVND (reference sequence). The CDR3 totals 18 residues. In DNA form, the CDR3 reads TGTGCCAGTAGTATAGATTTTTACAAGGCGGCTAGCAATCAGCCCCAGCATTTT. It translates to CASSIDFYKAASNQPQHF.

This clone appeared a single time. The V and J genes are TRBV3-1 (or the pseudogene TRBV3-2) and TRBJ1-1; a weak D match, TRBD1 (6 bases). Germline V gene sequence: CDR1 LGHDT, CDR2 YNNKEL (reference sequence). V was pared by 4 bases and J by 6 bases, with 12 bases between. The CDR3 is 13 residues long. The CDR3 DNA follows: TGTGCCAGCAGCCTGTTACAGGGATCTGAAGCTTTCTTT. This codes for CASSLLQGSEAFF.

Written as DNA, the CDR3 is TGTGCCAGCAGCTTAGAGAGTCAGGGAATAACTGAAGCTTTCTTT. This codes for CASSLESQGITEAFF. The rearrangement joins TRBV11-3 to TRBJ1-1, with D possibly being TRBD1 (5 bases). The V gene lost 0 bases and the J gene lost 5 bases, with 13 bases spanning the gap. Per germline, CDR1 SGHNT and CDR2 YENEEA. The CDR3 spans 15 residues.

The chain uses TRBV29-1 and TRBJ2-3; 8 bases match TRBD2. Trimming removed 7 bases from V and 8 bases from J; junction bases left unmatched: 14. The CDR3 is made up of 14 amino acids. Per the germline V gene, CDR1 is SQVTM and CDR2 is ANQGSEA. The chain's CDR3 is CSGMIAGLSGTQYF. For the CDR3, the DNA is TGCAGCGGGATGATAGCGGGGTTGTCCGGTACGCAGTATTTT.

The chain links TRBV6-4 to TRBJ2-1; a possible D gene is TRBD2 (5 bases). The CDR3 runs to 13 residues. Trimming pared 8 bases from V and 4 bases from J, leaving 12 bases between. Germline V gives CDR1 MRHNA, CDR2 SNTAGT. CDR3 region: CASQNSGYNEQFF. The CDR3, as DNA: TGTGCCAGCCAAAATTCGGGATACAATGAGCAGTTCTTC.

V gene TRBV6-5 combines with J gene TRBJ2-6; 8 bases align to TRBD1. J gave up 2 bases and V 10 bases, and 7 bases lay outside the gene matches. Germline V gene data show CDR1 as MNHEY and CDR2 as SVGAGI. The CDR3 has 15 residues. The CDR3, as DNA: TGTGCCATCGGACAGGGAAGAACTGGGGCCAACGTCCTGACTTTC. It yields the protein CAIGQGRTGANVLTF.

The chain joins TRBV12-3 or TRBV12-4 to TRBJ2-3, with 8 bases identical to TRBD1. This CDR3 is 13 amino acids long. The ends lost 8 bases at V and 3 bases at J; junction bases unmatched: 4. CDR3 sequence: CASHRGRTDTQYF. The CDR3 coding sequence is TGTGCCAGCCACAGGGGGAGGACAGATACGCAGTATTTT.